This T cell receptor (beta chain) was sequenced in a study of blood T cell repertoires in COVID-19. Study background: The United States, Italy and Spain supplied acute and convalescent COVID-19 samples.

The length of the CDR3 is 16 residues. V was pared by 3 bases and J by 0 bases, with 14 bases between. The germline V gene has CDR1 MNHEY and CDR2 SVGAGI. Here immunoSEQ multiplex PCR was the method, and the copy in TCRdb shows in-frame clones only, minus some. Of some 87,000 clones listed, about 82% are singletons. The source material was peripheral blood. This chain links TRBV6-5 with TRBJ1-1; D is undetermined. The receptor was isolated from a woman aged 70 to 79 with active or convalescent COVID-19. The CDR3 here is CASSYRSKLMNTEAFF. The CDR3 DNA follows: TGTGCCAGCAGTTATCGCAGTAAGTTGATGAACACTGAAGCTTTCTTT.